Below, 4 T cell receptor beta chains from the same sample are listed, as sequenced in a study of T cell repertoires in cytomegalovirus infection. TCRdb independently ran MiXCR on the reads; one entry per CDR3 protein. The sample contains roughly 300,000 distinct CDR3 sequences, more than 8% of which appear only once. Material: PBMCs. The receptor source for this set is a human donor in good health (CMV status not recorded). Some clones in this sample may be carry-over from other donors' samples.

This rearrangement joins TRBV28 to TRBJ2-3; D ambiguous. The CDR3 is 14 residues long. V dropped 2 bases and J dropped 3 bases, with 9 bases sitting between them. Germline values: CDR1 MDHEN, CDR2 SYDVKM. The DNA for the CDR3 is TGTGCCAGCAGTTTAGACGCAGTTACAGATACGCAGTATTTT. Residues: CASSLDAVTDTQYF. Drawing the rest from reference TRBV28 and TRBJ2-3, the complete variable domain is DVKVTQSSRYLVKRTGEKVFLECVQDMDHENMFWYRQDPGLGLRLIYFSYDVKMKEKGDIPEGYSVSREKKERFSLILESASTNQTSMYLCASSLDAVTDTQYFGPGTRLTVL.

This clonotype was counted many times. The chain's CDR3 is CASSLSTRNTEAFF. CDR3 in DNA: TGTGCCAGCAGCTTAAGTACAAGAAACACTGAAGCTTTCTTT. V usage is TRBV7-2 and J usage is TRBJ1-1, with unresolved D. V dropped 2 bases and J dropped 2 bases, with 9 bases sitting between them. Germline V lookup: CDR1 SGHTA, CDR2 FQGNSA. The CDR3 runs to 14 residues.

This clonotype is deemed medium-sized (0.01 to 0.1%). This rearrangement joins TRBV7-2 to TRBJ2-3; 7 nucleotides align to TRBD2. CDR1 and CDR2 (germline): SGHTA, FQGNSA. With V trimmed by 1 base and J by 3 bases, 1 base remained unmatched. This CDR3 spans 14 amino acids. CDR3 residues: CASSLDGGTDTQYF. In DNA form, the CDR3 reads TGTGCCAGCAGCTTAGACGGGGGGACAGATACGCAGTATTTT.

The V gene is TRBV11-2, the J gene TRBJ2-7; D is unresolved. Germline V gene sequence: CDR1 SGHAT, CDR2 FQNNGV. The CDR3 is made up of 15 amino acids. Trimming stripped 5 bases from V and 5 bases from J, with 19 bases between. The CDR3 DNA reads as TGTGCCAGCAGCCCTGGGTGGAGCCTCGGTGACGAGCAGTACTTC. This codes for CASSPGWSLGDEQYF.